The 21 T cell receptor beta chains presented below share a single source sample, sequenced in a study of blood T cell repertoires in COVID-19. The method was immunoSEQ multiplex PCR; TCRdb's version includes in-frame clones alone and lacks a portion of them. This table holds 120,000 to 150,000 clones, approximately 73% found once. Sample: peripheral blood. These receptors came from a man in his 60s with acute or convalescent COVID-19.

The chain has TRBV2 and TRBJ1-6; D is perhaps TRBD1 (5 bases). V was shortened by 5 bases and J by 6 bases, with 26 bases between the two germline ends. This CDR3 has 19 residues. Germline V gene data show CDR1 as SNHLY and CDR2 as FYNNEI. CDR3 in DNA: TGTGCCAGCAGTCCCTGGGGACGTCTCGGAGGGGCCGGTAATTCACCCCTCCACTTT. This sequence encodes CASSPWGRLGGAGNSPLHF.

In nucleotides, the CDR3 is TGTGCCAGCCACCGGACAGGGGTCGACGAGCAGTACTTC. Protein: CASHRTGVDEQYF. This chain links TRBV27 with TRBJ2-7, with 9 bases lining up with TRBD1. Looked up from germline, CDR1 is MNHEY and CDR2 is SMNVEV (reference sequence). Trimming at V came to 8 bases and at J to 5 bases, leaving 7 bases not matched to a gene. This CDR3 is built from 13 residues.

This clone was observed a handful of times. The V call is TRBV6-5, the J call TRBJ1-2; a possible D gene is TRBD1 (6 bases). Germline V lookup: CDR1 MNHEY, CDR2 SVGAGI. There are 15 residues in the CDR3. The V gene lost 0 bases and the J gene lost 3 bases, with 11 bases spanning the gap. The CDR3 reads CASSYSSKGDYGYTF. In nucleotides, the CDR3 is TGTGCCAGCAGTTACTCGAGTAAGGGGGACTATGGCTACACCTTC.

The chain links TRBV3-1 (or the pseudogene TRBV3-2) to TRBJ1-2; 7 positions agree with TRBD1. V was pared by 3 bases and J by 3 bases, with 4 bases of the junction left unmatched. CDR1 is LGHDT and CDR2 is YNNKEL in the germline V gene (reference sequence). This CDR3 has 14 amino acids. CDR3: CASSQEGADYGYTF. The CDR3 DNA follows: TGTGCCAGCAGCCAGGAGGGGGCAGACTATGGCTACACCTTC.

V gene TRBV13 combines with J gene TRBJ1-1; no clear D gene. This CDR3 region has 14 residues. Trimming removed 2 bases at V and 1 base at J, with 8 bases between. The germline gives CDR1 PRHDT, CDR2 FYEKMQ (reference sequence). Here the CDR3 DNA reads TGTGCCAGCAGCTTAATCACCGGGAACACTGAAGCTTTCTTT. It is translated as CASSLITGNTEAFF.

CDR3 bases: TGTGCCAGCATTAGAAAGGGACAGGAGGACTACGGGGAGCTGTTTTTT. Amino acids: CASIRKGQEDYGELFF. The J gene is TRBJ2-2, the V gene TRBV6-4; 8 positions agree with TRBD1. CDR1 MRHNA and CDR2 SNTAGT come from the germline V gene. V gave up 7 bases and J gave up 7 bases; unmatched junction bases: 14. The CDR3 is made up of 16 amino acids.

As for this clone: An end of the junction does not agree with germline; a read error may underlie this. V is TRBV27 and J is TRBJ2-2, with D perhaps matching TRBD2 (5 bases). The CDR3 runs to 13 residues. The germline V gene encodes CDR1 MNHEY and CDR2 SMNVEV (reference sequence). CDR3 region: CASSFTFSGELFF. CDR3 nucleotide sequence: TGTGCCAGCAGTTTTACCTTTTCCGGGGAGCTATTTTTT.

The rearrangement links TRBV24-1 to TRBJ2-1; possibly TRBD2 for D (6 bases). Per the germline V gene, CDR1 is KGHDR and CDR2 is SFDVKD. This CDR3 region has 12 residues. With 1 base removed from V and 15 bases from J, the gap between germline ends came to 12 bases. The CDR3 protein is CATSDFGGGRFF. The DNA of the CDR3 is TGTGCCACCAGTGATTTTGGGGGAGGTCGGTTCTTC.

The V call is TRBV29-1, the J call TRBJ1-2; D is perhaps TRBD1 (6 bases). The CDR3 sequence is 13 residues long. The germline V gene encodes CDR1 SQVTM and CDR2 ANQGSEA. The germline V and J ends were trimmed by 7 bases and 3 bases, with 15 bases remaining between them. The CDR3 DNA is TGCAGCGGAGTGACAGGAGCTGACTATGGCTACACCTTC. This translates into CSGVTGADYGYTF.

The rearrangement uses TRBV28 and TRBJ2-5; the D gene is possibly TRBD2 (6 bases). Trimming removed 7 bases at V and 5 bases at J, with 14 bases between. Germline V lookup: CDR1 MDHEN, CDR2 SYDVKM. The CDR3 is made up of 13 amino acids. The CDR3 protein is CASNSAGLETQYF. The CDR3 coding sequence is TGTGCCAGCAACTCAGCGGGTTTGGAGACCCAGTACTTC.

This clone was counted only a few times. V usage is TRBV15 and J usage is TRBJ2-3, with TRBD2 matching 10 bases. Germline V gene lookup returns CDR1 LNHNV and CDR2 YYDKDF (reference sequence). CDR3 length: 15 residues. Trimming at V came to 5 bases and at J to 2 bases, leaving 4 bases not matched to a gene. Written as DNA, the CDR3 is TGTGCCACCAGCGTAGGACTAGCGGACACAGATACGCAGTATTTT. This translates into CATSVGLADTDTQYF.

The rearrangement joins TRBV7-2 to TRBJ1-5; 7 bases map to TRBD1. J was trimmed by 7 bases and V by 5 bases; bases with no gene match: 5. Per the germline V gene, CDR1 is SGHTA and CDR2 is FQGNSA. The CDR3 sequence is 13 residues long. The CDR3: CASSTHRGQPQHF. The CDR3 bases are TGTGCCAGCAGCACCCACAGGGGACAGCCCCAGCATTTT.

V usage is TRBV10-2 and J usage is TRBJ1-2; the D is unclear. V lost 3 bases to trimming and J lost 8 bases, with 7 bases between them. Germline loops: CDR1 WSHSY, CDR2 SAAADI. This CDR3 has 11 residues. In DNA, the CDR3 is TGCGCCAGCAGTGATGGGAGGGGCTACACCTTC. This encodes CASSDGRGYTF.

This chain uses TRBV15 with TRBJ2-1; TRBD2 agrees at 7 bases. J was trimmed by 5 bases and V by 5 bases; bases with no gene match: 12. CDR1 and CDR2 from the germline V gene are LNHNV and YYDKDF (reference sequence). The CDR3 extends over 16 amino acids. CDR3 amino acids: CATSGGLAGTHNEQFF. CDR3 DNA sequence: TGTGCCACCAGCGGGGGGTTAGCGGGCACACACAATGAGCAGTTCTTC. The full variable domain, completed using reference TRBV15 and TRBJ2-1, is DAMVIQNPRYQVTQFGKPVTLSCSQTLNHNVMYWYQQKSSQAPKLLFHYYDKDFNNEADTPDNFQSRRPNTSFCFLDIRSPGLGDTAMYLCATSGGLAGTHNEQFFGPGTRLTVL.

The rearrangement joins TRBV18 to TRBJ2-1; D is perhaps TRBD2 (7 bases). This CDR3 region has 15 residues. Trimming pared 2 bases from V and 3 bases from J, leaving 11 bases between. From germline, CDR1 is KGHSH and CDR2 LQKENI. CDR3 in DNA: TGTGCCAGCTCACCAGCGGGGGCGTTCTACAATGAGCAGTTCTTC. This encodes CASSPAGAFYNEQFF.

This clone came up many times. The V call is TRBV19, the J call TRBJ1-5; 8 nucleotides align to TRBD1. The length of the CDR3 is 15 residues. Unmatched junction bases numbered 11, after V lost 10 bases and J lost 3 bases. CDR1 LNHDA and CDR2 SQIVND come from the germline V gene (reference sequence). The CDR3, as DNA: TGTGCCACCCGGAGCCAGGGGGCGTTCAATCAGCCCCAGCATTTT. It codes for CATRSQGAFNQPQHF.

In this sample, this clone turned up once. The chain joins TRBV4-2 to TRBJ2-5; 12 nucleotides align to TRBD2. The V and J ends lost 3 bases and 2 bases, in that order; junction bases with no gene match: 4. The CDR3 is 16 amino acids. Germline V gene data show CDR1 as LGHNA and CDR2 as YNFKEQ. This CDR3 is CASSHGTSGPQETQYF. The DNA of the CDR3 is TGTGCCAGCAGCCACGGGACTAGCGGGCCTCAAGAGACCCAGTACTTC.

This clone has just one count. The CDR3 nucleotides read TGCGCCAGCAGCCCTAGGACATCCTACGAGCAGTACTTC. Its protein is CASSPRTSYEQYF. This chain connects TRBV5-1 to TRBJ2-7; maybe TRBD1 (5 bases). The CDR3 is 13 amino acids. Trimming took off 4 bases at V and 1 base at J, with 9 bases between the two ends. CDR1 SGHRS and CDR2 YFSETQ come from the germline V gene.

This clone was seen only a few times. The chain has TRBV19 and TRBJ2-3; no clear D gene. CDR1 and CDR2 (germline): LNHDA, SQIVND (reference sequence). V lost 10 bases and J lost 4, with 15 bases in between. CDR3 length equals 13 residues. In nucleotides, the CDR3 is TGTGCCACCAGCCTGGCAGGTTCAGATACGCAGTATTTT. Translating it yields CATSLAGSDTQYF.

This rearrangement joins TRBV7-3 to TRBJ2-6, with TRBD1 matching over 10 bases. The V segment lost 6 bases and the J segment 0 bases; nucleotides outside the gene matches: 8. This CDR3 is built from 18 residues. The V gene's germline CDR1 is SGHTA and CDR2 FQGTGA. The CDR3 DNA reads TGTGCCAGCAGTCGATGGGGACAGGGGTTCTCTGGGGCCAACGTCCTGACTTTC. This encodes CASSRWGQGFSGANVLTF.

CDR3 region: CASSVGLPGETQYF. The CDR3 nucleotides read TGTGCCAGCAGCGTAGGACTTCCCGGGGAGACCCAGTACTTC. The rearrangement uses TRBV9 and TRBJ2-5; D uncertain. The V and J ends lost 0 bases and 5 bases respectively, with 11 bases between them. The germline V gene encodes CDR1 SGDLS and CDR2 YYNGEE. The CDR3 is made up of 14 amino acids.